These T cell receptor beta chains were read from a single sample in a study of blood T cells in healthy people across ages. TCRdb ran MiXCR on the 5' RACE reads and lists one entry per CDR3 protein. The sample has 870,000 or so distinct CDR3 sequences, under 35% seen once; the top ten hold around 16%. Specimen: blood. The origin of the receptors is a woman older than 75 in good health. The conserved cysteine and the conserved F or W are not part of the CDR3 here. The D gene is left open where the match is weak.

D | J | V | CDR3
- | TRBJ2-5 | TRBV7-7 | ASTQGSNPKETQY
- | TRBJ2-6 | TRBV3-1 | ASSQDLVSGANVLT
TRBD1 | TRBJ2-2 | TRBV4-3 | ASSPDLGQGFFDTGELF
TRBD2 | TRBJ2-1 | TRBV6-2/TRBV6-3 | AGSRSGGQYNEQF
TRBD1 | TRBJ2-7 | TRBV3-1 | ANSHTGVNEQY
TRBD1 | TRBJ1-3 | TRBV15 | AASRGLTGGPGNTIY
- | TRBJ2-5 | TRBV4-3 | ASSQEGWADQETQY
- | TRBJ2-7 | TRBV28 | ASSSSDKLSYEQY
- | TRBJ1-2 | TRBV3-1 | ASSAKQPNYYGYT
- | TRBJ2-1 | TRBV6-1 | ASTLDGTRVYHEQF
- | TRBJ2-7 | TRBV6-5 | AWGGAFSYEQY
- | TRBJ2-1 | TRBV11-2 | ASSLGFEAGQF
- | - | TRBV14 | ASSPYVSQGEQY
TRBD2 | TRBJ2-1 | TRBV20-1 | SARGLAASEEQF
- | TRBJ2-2 | TRBV5-1 | ASRQNPGIGELF
- | TRBJ2-2 | TRBV7-8 | ASSLGALTNTGELF
TRBD2 | TRBJ2-1 | TRBV7-6 | ASSPTSGGAWNEQF
- | TRBJ2-5 | TRBV27 | ASSLSWGGAETQY
- | TRBJ2-7 | TRBV28 | ASNPAGISSYEQY
TRBD1 | TRBJ1-6 | TRBV7-9 | ASSLGTGRPLH
- | TRBJ1-4 | TRBV20-1 | SWGNAGTYNEKLF
- | TRBJ1-2 | TRBV6-5 | ASSYSGTGSNYGYT
- | TRBJ1-1 | TRBV20-1 | SARDPLRGGWLDTEAF
- | TRBJ1-1 | TRBV20-1 | SARMGGISSGAF
TRBD2 | TRBJ2-1 | TRBV12-3/TRBV12-4 | ASSSTSGGADEQF
TRBD1 | TRBJ2-3 | TRBV30 | AWSTTGQGSDTQY
- | TRBJ2-5 | TRBV7-2 | ASSLAGRGRGQETQY
TRBD1 | TRBJ1-1 | TRBV6-1 | ASKRGQENTEAF
- | TRBJ2-7 | TRBV18 | ASSPLSNEQY
TRBD2 | TRBJ2-1 | TRBV6-2/TRBV6-3 | ASSRGGLAGGSHPNEQF
TRBD2 | TRBJ2-5 | TRBV7-2 | ASRFGGGRGETQY
- | TRBJ2-7 | TRBV3-1 | ASSQNIGGYEQY
- | TRBJ1-2 | TRBV7-2 | ASSPPPYGYT
- | TRBJ2-5 | TRBV5-4 | ASSLVASEETQY
TRBD1 | TRBJ2-7 | TRBV3-1 | ASSQGDSLGFYEQY
TRBD1 | TRBJ1-6 | TRBV3-1 | ASSQDIPGQGRDSPLH
- | TRBJ2-1 | TRBV4-3 | ASSQEGRLQGNEQF
- | TRBJ2-3 | TRBV11-2 | ASKLVHTDTQY
- | TRBJ2-1 | TRBV9 | ASSLGPGNEQF
- | TRBJ2-7 | TRBV6-2/TRBV6-3 | ASSKSGSTDEQY
TRBD2 | TRBJ2-7 | TRBV7-2 | ASSLELAGGIYEQY
- | TRBJ2-1 | TRBV2 | ASRLGSDNEQF
TRBD1 | TRBJ2-3 | TRBV5-1 | ASRPRPGQGTDAQY
- | TRBJ2-3 | TRBV6-6 | ASTLPADTQY
TRBD1 | TRBJ1-2 | TRBV6-2/TRBV6-3 | ASTRRQGYYGYT
- | - | TRBV28 | ASSLSWAAETQY
- | TRBJ1-4 | TRBV20-1 | SATNSEKLF
- | TRBJ1-4 | TRBV2 | ASSVGAPNEKLF